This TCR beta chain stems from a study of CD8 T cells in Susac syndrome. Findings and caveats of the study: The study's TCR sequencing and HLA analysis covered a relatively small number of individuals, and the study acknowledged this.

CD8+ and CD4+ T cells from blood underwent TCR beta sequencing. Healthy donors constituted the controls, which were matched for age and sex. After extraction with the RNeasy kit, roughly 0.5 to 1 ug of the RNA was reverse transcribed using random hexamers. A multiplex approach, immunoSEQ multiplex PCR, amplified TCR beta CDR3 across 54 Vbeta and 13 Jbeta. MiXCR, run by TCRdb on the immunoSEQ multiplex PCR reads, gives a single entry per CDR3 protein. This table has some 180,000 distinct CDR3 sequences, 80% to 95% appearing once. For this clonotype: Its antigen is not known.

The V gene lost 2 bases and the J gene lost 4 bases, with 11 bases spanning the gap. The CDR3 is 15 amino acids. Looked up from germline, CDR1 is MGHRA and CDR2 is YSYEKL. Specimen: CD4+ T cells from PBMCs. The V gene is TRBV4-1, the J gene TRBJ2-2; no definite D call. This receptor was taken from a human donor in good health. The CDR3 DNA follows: TGCGCCAGCAGCCAAAGTGAGGTAGCCACCGGGGAGCTGTTTTTT. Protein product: CASSQSEVATGELFF.